This T cell receptor beta chain was recorded in a study of molecular identifiers for immune sequencing clone quantification. V shed 0 bases and J shed 5 bases, with 12 bases lying between them. CDR3 size: 15 residues. Germline V gene data show CDR1 as SGHAT and CDR2 as FQNNGV. With respect to this clonotype: A much bigger clone sits one base away, suggesting this may be a read error.

Bulk TCR libraries were made with methods that had been previously described and with listed TCR primers. Using its own MiXCR run on the PCR reads, TCRdb lists one record per CDR3 protein. The table includes around 300,000 distinct CDR3 sequences, roughly 24% detected once. The J gene is TRBJ2-3, the V gene TRBV11-2; D not resolved. The sequenced sample was naive CD8+ T cells from blood, with Jurkat cell RNA spiked in. Subset: FACS-sorted CD8+CD4-CCR7+CD45RA+ naive T cells. This sequence was found in a human donor in good health. Some libraries in this study had Jurkat cell RNA spiked in. CDR3: CASSLDSLRRDTQYF. CDR3 DNA sequence: TGTGCCAGCAGCTTAGATAGTCTCAGAAGAGATACGCAGTATTTT.